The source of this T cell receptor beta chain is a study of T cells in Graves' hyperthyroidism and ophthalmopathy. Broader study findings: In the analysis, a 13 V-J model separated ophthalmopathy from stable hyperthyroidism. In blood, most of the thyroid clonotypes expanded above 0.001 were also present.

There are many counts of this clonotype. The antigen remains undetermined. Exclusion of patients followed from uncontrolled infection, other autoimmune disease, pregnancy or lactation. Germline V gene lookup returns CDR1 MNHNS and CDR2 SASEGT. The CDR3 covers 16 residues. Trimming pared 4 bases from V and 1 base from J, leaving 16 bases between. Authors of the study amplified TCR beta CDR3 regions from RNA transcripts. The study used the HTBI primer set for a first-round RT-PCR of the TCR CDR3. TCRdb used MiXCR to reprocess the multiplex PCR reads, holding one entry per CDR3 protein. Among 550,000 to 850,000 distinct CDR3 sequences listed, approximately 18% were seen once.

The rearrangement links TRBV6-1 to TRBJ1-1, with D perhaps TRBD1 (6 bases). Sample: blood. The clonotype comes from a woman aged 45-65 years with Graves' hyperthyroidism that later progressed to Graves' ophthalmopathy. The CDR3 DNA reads TGTGCCAGCAGTGGACGTTGGACAGCAAAGAACACTGAAGCTTTCTTT. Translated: CASSGRWTAKNTEAFF.